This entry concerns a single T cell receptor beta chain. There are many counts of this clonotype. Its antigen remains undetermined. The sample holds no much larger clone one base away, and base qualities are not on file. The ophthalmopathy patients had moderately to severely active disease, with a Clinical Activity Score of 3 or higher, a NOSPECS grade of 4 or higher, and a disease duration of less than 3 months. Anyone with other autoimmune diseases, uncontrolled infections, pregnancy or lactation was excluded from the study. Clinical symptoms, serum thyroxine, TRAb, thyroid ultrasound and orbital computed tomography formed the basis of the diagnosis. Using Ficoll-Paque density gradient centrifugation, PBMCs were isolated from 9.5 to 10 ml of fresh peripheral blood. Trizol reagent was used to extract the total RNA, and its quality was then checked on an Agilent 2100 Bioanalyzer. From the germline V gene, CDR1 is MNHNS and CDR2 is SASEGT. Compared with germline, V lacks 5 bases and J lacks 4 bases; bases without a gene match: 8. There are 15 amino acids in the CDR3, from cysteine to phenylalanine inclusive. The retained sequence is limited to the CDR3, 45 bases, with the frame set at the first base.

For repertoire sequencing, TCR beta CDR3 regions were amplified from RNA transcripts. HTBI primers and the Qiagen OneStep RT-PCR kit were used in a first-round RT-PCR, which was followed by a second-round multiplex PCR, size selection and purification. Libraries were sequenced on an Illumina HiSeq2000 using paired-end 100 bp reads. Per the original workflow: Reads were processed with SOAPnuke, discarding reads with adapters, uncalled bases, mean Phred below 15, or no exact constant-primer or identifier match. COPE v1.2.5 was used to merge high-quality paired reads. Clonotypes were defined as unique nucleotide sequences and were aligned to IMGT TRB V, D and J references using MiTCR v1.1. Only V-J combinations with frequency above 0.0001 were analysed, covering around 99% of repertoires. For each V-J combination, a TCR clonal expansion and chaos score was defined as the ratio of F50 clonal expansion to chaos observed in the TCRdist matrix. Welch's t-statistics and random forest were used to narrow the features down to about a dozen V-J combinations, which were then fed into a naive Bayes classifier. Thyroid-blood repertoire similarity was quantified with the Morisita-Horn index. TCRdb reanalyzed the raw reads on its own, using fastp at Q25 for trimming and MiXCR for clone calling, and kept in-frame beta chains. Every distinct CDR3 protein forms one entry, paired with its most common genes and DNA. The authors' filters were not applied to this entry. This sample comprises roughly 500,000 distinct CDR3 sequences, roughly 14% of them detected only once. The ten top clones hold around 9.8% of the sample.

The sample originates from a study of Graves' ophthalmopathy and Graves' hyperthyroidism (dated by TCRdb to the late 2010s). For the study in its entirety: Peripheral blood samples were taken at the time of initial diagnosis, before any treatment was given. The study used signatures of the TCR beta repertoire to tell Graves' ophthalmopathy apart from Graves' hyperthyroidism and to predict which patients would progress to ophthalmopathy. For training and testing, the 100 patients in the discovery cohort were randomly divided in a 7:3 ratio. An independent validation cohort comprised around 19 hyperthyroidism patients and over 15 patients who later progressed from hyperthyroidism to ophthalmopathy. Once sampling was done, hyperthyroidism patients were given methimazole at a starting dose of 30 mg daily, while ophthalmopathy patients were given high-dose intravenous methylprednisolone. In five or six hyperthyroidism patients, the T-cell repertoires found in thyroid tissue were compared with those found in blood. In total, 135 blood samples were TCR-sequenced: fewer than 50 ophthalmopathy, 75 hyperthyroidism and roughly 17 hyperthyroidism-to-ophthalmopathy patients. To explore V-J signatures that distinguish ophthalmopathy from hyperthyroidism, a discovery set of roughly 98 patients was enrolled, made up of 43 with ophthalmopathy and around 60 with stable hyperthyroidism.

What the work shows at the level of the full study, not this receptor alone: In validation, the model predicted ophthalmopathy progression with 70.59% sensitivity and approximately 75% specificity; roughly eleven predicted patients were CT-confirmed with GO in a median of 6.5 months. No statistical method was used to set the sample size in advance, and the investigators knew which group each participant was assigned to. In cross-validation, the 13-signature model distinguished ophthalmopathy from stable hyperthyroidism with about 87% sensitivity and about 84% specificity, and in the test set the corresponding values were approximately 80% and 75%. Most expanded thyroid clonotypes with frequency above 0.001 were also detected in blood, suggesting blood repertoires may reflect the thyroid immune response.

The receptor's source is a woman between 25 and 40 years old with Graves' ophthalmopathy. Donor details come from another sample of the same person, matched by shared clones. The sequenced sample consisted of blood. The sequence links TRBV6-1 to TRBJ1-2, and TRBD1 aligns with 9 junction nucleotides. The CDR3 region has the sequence CASSLGQGIFYGYTF. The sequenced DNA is TGTGCCAGCAGTCTAGGACAGGGGATCTTCTATGGCTACACCTTC.